This is a list of T cell receptor beta chains from one sample in a study of monozygotic twins with inflammatory bowel disease. TCRdb reanalyzed the 5' RACE reads and collapses them to one entry per CDR3 protein, without DNA. This repertoire includes over 110,000 distinct CDR3 sequences. The specimen was blood. Every receptor here comes from a human donor with ulcerative colitis or Crohn's disease, or a healthy co-twin of an affected twin (not recorded which). Each CDR3 is given with its conserved first and last residue. Each record gives: V gene, J gene, CDR3 protein.

TRBV5-1,TRBJ2-7,CASSPGQGTNSF
TRBV27,TRBJ2-2,CASSLAQLNTGELFF
TRBV5-1,TRBJ2-7,CASSLGNLLYEQYF
TRBV4-1,TRBJ2-5,CASSQFYGRGEETQYF
TRBV7-8,TRBJ2-1,CASSSTRRRGKSYNEQFF
TRBV5-1,TRBJ2-1,CASSLPRDLKEQFF
TRBV12-3/TRBV12-4,TRBJ1-6,CASSLSSYNSPLHF
TRBV7-2,TRBJ2-2,CASRGASGGGELFF
TRBV5-1,TRBJ1-6,CASSLGTGDDNSPPHF
TRBV12-3/TRBV12-4,TRBJ1-5,CASRRTGAPNQPQHF
TRBV6-5,TRBJ2-2,CASSRLAAGTGELFF
TRBV15,TRBJ2-5,CATSRSGTGDQETQYF
TRBV7-2,TRBJ2-3,CASSSDRGQDTQYF
TRBV5-5,TRBJ1-2,CASSPGQGHYGYTF
TRBV5-4,TRBJ2-7,CASSLEWGQYEQYF
TRBV5-1,TRBJ2-3,CASRQMENRDTTDTQYF